The 15 T cell receptor beta chains given below trace back to one sample, sequenced in a study of blood T cell repertoires in COVID-19. Generated by immunoSEQ multiplex PCR, the TCRdb table keeps only in-frame clones and is missing some. The data hold roughly 400,000 clones, with approximately 90% observed a single time. The sequenced sample consisted of PBMCs or T cells enriched from blood (not recorded which). The receptor set was obtained from a middle-aged woman who had been exposed to COVID-19.

V is TRBV2 and J is TRBJ1-2; TRBD1 might be the D (5 bases). The germline V and J ends were trimmed by 9 bases and 8 bases, with 10 bases remaining between them. The CDR3 is 10 residues long. Germline-derived CDR1 and CDR2 are SNHLY and FYNNEI. The CDR3 DNA sequence: TGTGCCAGGACGGGGGAGGGCTACACCTTC. Residues: CARTGEGYTF.

This chain connects TRBV7-6 to TRBJ2-7, with TRBD1 matching 11 bases. Germline CDR1 SGHVS, CDR2 FNYEAQ. V was pared by 4 bases and J by 4 bases, with 3 bases of the junction left unmatched. The CDR3 is 14 amino acids. The CDR3 region is CASSWTGGTYEQYF. The DNA of the CDR3 is TGTGCCAGCAGCTGGACAGGGGGCACGTACGAGCAGTACTTC. The whole variable domain, filled in from reference TRBV7-6 and TRBJ2-7, reads GAGVSQSPRYKVTKRGQDVALRCDPISGHVSLYWYRQALGQGPEFLTYFNYEAQQDKSGLPNDRFSAERPEGSISTLTIQRTEQRDSAMYRCASSWTGGTYEQYFGPGTRLTVT.

The J gene is TRBJ1-2, the V gene TRBV3-1 (or the pseudogene TRBV3-2); tentative D call: TRBD1 (6 bases). The V gene lost 1 base and the J gene lost 5 bases, with 11 bases spanning the gap. The germline V gene has CDR1 LGHDT and CDR2 YNNKEL (reference sequence). The CDR3 extends over 14 amino acids. The CDR3 sequence is CASSQATRGYGYTF. DNA of the CDR3: TGTGCCAGCAGCCAAGCGACGAGGGGGTATGGCTACACCTTC.

This clone was seen only a few times. This chain connects TRBV2 to TRBJ1-4; D remains unclear. V was trimmed by 2 bases and J by 7 bases, leaving 11 bases between them. Germline lookup yields CDR1 SNHLY and CDR2 FYNNEI. The CDR3 is 14 residues long. The CDR3 region has the DNA TGTGCCAGCAGTGAATTAGTGACGGGTGAAAAACTGTTTTTT. Encoded protein: CASSELVTGEKLFF. Using reference TRBV2 and TRBJ1-4 for the parts outside the CDR3, the full variable domain is EPEVTQTPSHQVTQMGQEVILRCVPISNHLYFYWYRQILGQKVEFLVSFYNNEISEKSEIFDDQFSVERPDGSNFTLKIRSTKLEDSAMYFCASSELVTGEKLFFGSGTQLSVL.

The chain uses TRBV5-1 and TRBJ2-7, with a tentative D call TRBD1 (6 bases). CDR1 and CDR2 (germline): SGHRS, YFSETQ. The germline V and J ends were trimmed by 4 bases and 5 bases, with 22 bases remaining between them. The CDR3 covers 16 residues. CDR3 coding DNA: TGCGCCAGCAGCCAGGGGATCTCGCAGGGTCTGGACGAGCAGTACTTC. Encoded protein: CASSQGISQGLDEQYF.

V and J are TRBV7-6 and TRBJ2-5, with 11 bases fitting TRBD2. CDR3 size: 16 residues. V lost 4 bases to trimming and J lost 0 bases; unmatched junction nucleotides: 4. Germline CDR1 and CDR2: SGHVS and FNYEAQ. The CDR3 nucleotides read TGTGCCAGCAGCTCCGGACTAGCGGGCAACCAAGAGACCCAGTACTTC. Residues: CASSSGLAGNQETQYF.

The CDR3 DNA is TGTGCCACCAGCAGAGATAATTCCGGGGGGCCCCAGCATTTT. It translates to CATSRDNSGGPQHF. The chain combines TRBV15 with TRBJ1-5, with a weak D call TRBD1 (5 bases). The CDR3 is made up of 14 amino acids. Germline V gives CDR1 LNHNV, CDR2 YYDKDF (reference sequence). Trimming removed 0 bases at V and 9 bases at J, with 12 bases between.

The V gene is TRBV2, the J gene TRBJ2-1; TRBD1 matches 8 bases. This CDR3 region has 14 residues. Germline-derived CDR1 and CDR2 are SNHLY and FYNNEI. J lost 6 bases, V lost 8 bases, and 9 bases had no gene match. The CDR3 loop reads CASDGQGMINEQFF. In DNA form, the CDR3 reads TGTGCCAGCGATGGACAGGGAATGATCAATGAGCAGTTCTTC.

This clone appeared once. V gene TRBV30 combines with J gene TRBJ2-1, with 8 positions matching TRBD1. The length of the CDR3 is 12 residues. Germline CDR1 reads GTSNPN; CDR2 reads SVGIG (reference sequence). V was clipped by 5 bases and J by 4 bases; unmatched bases: 1. The CDR3 DNA reads as TGTGCCTGGGGGACAGGATACAATGAGCAGTTCTTC. This sequence encodes CAWGTGYNEQFF.

The gene calls are TRBV10-2 and TRBJ1-1; D is unclear. This CDR3 spans 13 amino acids. Trimming took off 0 bases at V and 10 bases at J, with 12 bases between the two ends. Germline V CDR1 and CDR2: WSHSY, SAAADI. As DNA, the CDR3 is TGCGCCAGCAGTGAGTCGGGATGGAGGGCAGCTTTCTTT. Translated, it gives CASSESGWRAAFF.

The CDR3 spells CAWSVLDHGGQETQYF. The CDR3 DNA follows: TGTGCCTGGAGTGTACTTGATCATGGTGGTCAAGAGACCCAGTACTTC. The genes are TRBV30 and TRBJ2-5; D is undetermined. The CDR3 has 16 residues. CDR1 is GTSNPN, CDR2 SVGIG, per germline (reference sequence). With 0 bases removed from V and 2 bases from J, the gap between germline ends came to 16 bases. Full variable domain (missing parts from reference TRBV30 and TRBJ2-5): SQTIHQWPATLVQPVGSPLSLECTVEGTSNPNLYWYRQAAGRGLQLLFYSVGIGQISSEVPQNLSASRPQDRQFILSSKKLLLSDSGFYLCAWSVLDHGGQETQYFGPGTRLLVL.

The chain carries TRBV19 and TRBJ1-5; D is undetermined. CDR1 is LNHDA, CDR2 SQIVND, per germline (reference sequence). Between the trimmed V and J ends, which lost 4 bases and 9 bases, there was a span of 10 bases. The CDR3 spans 12 residues. Here the CDR3 reads CASSNRAAPQHF. CDR3 coding DNA: TGTGCCAGTAGTAACAGAGCAGCGCCCCAGCATTTT.

The chain couples TRBV3-1 (or the pseudogene TRBV3-2) to TRBJ1-2; 9 bases align to TRBD1. This CDR3 spans 14 amino acids. Trimming took 3 bases from V and 5 from J; bases not matched to a gene: 4. The germline CDR1 and CDR2 sequences are LGHDT and YNNKEL (reference sequence). This CDR3 is CASSQGQGPYGYTF. The CDR3 coding sequence is TGTGCCAGCAGCCAGGGACAGGGCCCTTATGGCTACACCTTC.

The rearrangement links TRBV7-9 to TRBJ2-1; TRBD1 aligns across 10 bases. CDR1 is SEHNR, CDR2 FQNEAQ, per germline (reference sequence). This CDR3 is built from 17 residues. Trimming took 7 bases from V and 7 from J; bases not matched to a gene: 16. The CDR3 reads CASTNRARDRGRNEQFF. In DNA, the CDR3 is TGTGCCAGCACCAATCGCGCCCGGGACAGGGGAAGGAATGAGCAGTTCTTC.

The genes are TRBV3-1 (or the pseudogene TRBV3-2) and TRBJ2-5; D is ambiguous. Germline V gene sequence: CDR1 LGHDT, CDR2 YNNKEL (reference sequence). CDR3 length equals 14 residues. Trimming removed 5 bases at V and 1 base at J, with 11 bases between. The CDR3 DNA reads TGTGCCAGCAGCGAACATACAACCCAAGAGACCCAGTACTTC. Encoded protein: CASSEHTTQETQYF.